Listed here are 13 T cell receptor beta chains from one sample, sequenced in a study of blood T cells in healthy people across ages. Primed by a sample-barcoded 5' primer and a J-beta primer mix, a second PCR proceeded for about 6 to 12 cycles. TCRdb used MiXCR to reprocess the 5' RACE reads, holding one entry per CDR3 protein. Of 980,000 or so distinct CDR3 sequences listed, around 46% are singletons. Sequencing used blood. These receptors were obtained from a man aged 25-40 years in good health.

This clonotype was picked up a small number of times. The V gene is TRBV3-1, the J gene TRBJ2-3; D is unclear. Trimming stripped 1 base from V and 1 base from J, with 6 bases between. The germline CDR1 and CDR2 sequences are LGHDT and YNNKEL (reference sequence). This CDR3 is 14 amino acids long. For the CDR3, the DNA is TGTGCCAGCAGCCAAGTCACTGGCACAGATACGCAGTATTTT. Protein product: CASSQVTGTDTQYF.

This clonotype was counted between two and nine times. This chain links TRBV29-1 with TRBJ2-7, with a weak D call TRBD1 (5 bases). CDR3 length: 13 amino acids. The germline gives CDR1 SQVTM, CDR2 ANQGSEA. The germline V and J ends were trimmed by 0 bases and 7 bases, with 13 bases remaining between them. DNA of the CDR3: TGCAGCGTTGAAGACGCGGACAATTTAGAGCAGTACTTC. It yields the protein CSVEDADNLEQYF.

This chain uses TRBV20-1 with TRBJ2-4, with 11 bases fitting TRBD1. The J call may be faulty, since TRBJ2-7 better matches the DNA end. The CDR3 has 15 amino acids. Germline V lookup: CDR1 DFQATT, CDR2 SNEGSKA (reference sequence). The CDR3 region has the DNA TGCAGTGCTAGAGATCCAGGGACAGGGGGCTACGAGCAGTACTTC. It translates to CSARDPGTGGYEQYF.

In its sample, this clonotype was seen many times. This chain links TRBV14 with TRBJ2-3; D is perhaps TRBD2 (5 bases). This CDR3 has 13 residues. V was pared by 4 bases and J by 2 bases, with 7 bases between. Germline values: CDR1 SGHDN, CDR2 FVKESK. The CDR3 sequence: CASSRDYTDTQYF. DNA of the CDR3: TGTGCCAGCAGCCGTGACTACACAGATACGCAGTATTTT. The full variable domain, in which reference TRBV14 and TRBJ2-3 provide the parts outside the CDR3, is EAGVTQFPSHSVIEKGQTVTLRCDPISGHDNLYWYRRVMGKEIKFLLHFVKESKQDESGMPNNRFLAERTGGTYSTLKVQPAELEDSGVYFCASSRDYTDTQYFGPGTRLTVL.

The chain carries TRBV29-1 and TRBJ1-2; 9 bases match TRBD1. CDR1 and CDR2 from the germline V gene are SQVTM and ANQGSEA. The ends lost 2 bases at V and 4 bases at J; junction bases unmatched: 5. This CDR3 spans 14 amino acids. CDR3 nucleotides: TGCAGCGTTGAAACAGGGGGCGCTGGCTATGGCTACACCTTC. Protein sequence: CSVETGGAGYGYTF.

This chain joins TRBV7-2 and TRBJ1-4; tentatively, D is TRBD1 (5 bases). The germline V gene has CDR1 SGHTA and CDR2 FQGNSA. CDR3 length: 16 amino acids. V was pared by 5 bases and J by 3 bases, with 16 bases between. For the CDR3, the DNA is TGTGCCAGCAGCCTCTTACTGGGACTGCCTAATGAAAAACTGTTTTTT. Translating gives CASSLLLGLPNEKLFF.

This clonotype was seen ten or more times. V is TRBV7-2 and J is TRBJ2-1, with D maybe TRBD1 (6 bases). This CDR3 has 13 amino acids. V lost 1 base, J lost 9 bases, and 10 bases lay in between. In germline, CDR1 is SGHTA, CDR2 FQGNSA. The CDR3 is CASSLGGLSEQFF. CDR3 coding DNA: TGTGCCAGCAGCTTAGGGGGGCTTAGTGAGCAGTTCTTC.

A few counts support this clonotype. This rearrangement joins TRBV7-2 to TRBJ2-3, with D unresolved. Germline-derived CDR1 and CDR2 are SGHTA and FQGNSA. CDR3 length equals 13 residues. The ends were cut back, 5 bases at V and 6 bases at J, with 12 bases in the middle. The chain's CDR3 is CASSPEPMDTQYF. CDR3 coding DNA: TGTGCCAGCAGCCCCGAACCTATGGATACGCAGTATTTT.

This chain joins TRBV29-1 and TRBJ1-3, with D hard to call. The CDR3 extends over 13 amino acids. In germline, CDR1 is SQVTM, CDR2 ANQGSEA. Trimming shortened V by 4 bases and J by 4 bases, and 11 bases separated the two germline ends. The CDR3 loop is CSVAEGLGNTIYF. For the CDR3, the DNA is TGCAGCGTTGCGGAGGGTCTCGGAAACACCATATATTTT. The full variable domain, rest sourced from reference TRBV29-1 and TRBJ1-3, is SAVISQKPSRDICQRGTSLTIQCQVDSQVTMMFWYRQQPGQSLTLIATANQGSEATYESGFVIDKFPISRPNLTFSTLTVSNMSPEDSSIYLCSVAEGLGNTIYFGEGSWLTVV.

The rearrangement links TRBV6-1 to TRBJ2-7; TRBD1 matches 9 bases. The CDR3 loop spans 13 amino acids. V lost 11 bases to trimming and J lost 0 bases; unmatched junction nucleotides: 5. Per the germline V gene, CDR1 is MNHNS and CDR2 is SASEGT. In DNA, the CDR3 is TGTGCCGGAAGGGGACAGGGCTCCTACGAGCAGTACTTC. Amino acid sequence: CAGRGQGSYEQYF.

The chain uses TRBV7-2 and TRBJ2-7; TRBD2 agrees at 12 bases. Trimming at V came to 4 bases and at J to 0 bases, leaving 7 bases not matched to a gene. CDR1 SGHTA and CDR2 FQGNSA come from the germline V gene. The CDR3 loop spans 17 amino acids. The CDR3 nucleotides read TGTGCCAGCAGCTCACTAGCGGGGGGTTTGAGCTCCTACGAGCAGTACTTC. Translating it yields CASSSLAGGLSSYEQYF.

The chain carries TRBV25-1 and TRBJ2-1, with D unclear. Germline loops: CDR1 MGHDK, CDR2 SYGVNS. The ends were cut back, 6 bases at V and 10 bases at J, with 13 bases in the middle. This CDR3 region has 12 residues. CDR3 in amino acids: CASRSSWREQFF. The CDR3 DNA follows: TGTGCCAGCAGGTCTTCGTGGCGGGAGCAGTTCTTC. The whole variable domain, filled in from reference TRBV25-1 and TRBJ2-1, reads EADIYQTPRYLVIGTGKKITLECSQTMGHDKMYWYQQDPGMELHLIHYSYGVNSTEKGDLSSESTVSRIRTEHFPLTLESARPSHTSQYLCASRSSWREQFFGPGTRLTVL.

This clonotype was recorded a few times. The chain employs TRBV7-2 and TRBJ1-2, with D hard to call. Germline CDR1 SGHTA, CDR2 FQGNSA. V lost 1 base and J lost 8, with 14 bases in between. CDR3 length: 14 residues. CDR3 nucleotide sequence: TGTGCCAGCAGCTTAGAGCTGTCCCAGCCGGGCTACACCTTC. This encodes CASSLELSQPGYTF.